The 27 T cell receptor beta chains below all came from one sample that was sequenced in a study of beta chain features in type 1 diabetes. Reverse transcribing all isolated RNA meant expressed TCRB transcripts were sequenced. Sequenced by immunoSEQ multiplex PCR; TCRdb stores in-frame clones only, minus some. Altogether about 320,000 clones are present, around 15% being singletons, with the ten largest covering around 7%. Source material: central memory CD4+ T cells from blood. These receptors were taken from a man younger than 45 in good health.

This clone was picked up many times. This chain uses TRBV20-1 with TRBJ2-1; 7 bases map to TRBD2. The CDR3 is 11 amino acids. Germline loops: CDR1 DFQATT, CDR2 SNEGSKA (reference sequence). The CDR3 DNA follows: TGCAGCAGCGGGACCCACAATGAGCAGTTCTTC. It translates to CSSGTHNEQFF.

This clone occurred a few times. CDR3 amino acids: CASFGAGGLTEAFF. CDR3 sequence (DNA): TGTGCCAGTTTCGGAGCGGGGGGACTAACTGAAGCTTTCTTT. V is TRBV27 and J is TRBJ1-1; D perhaps matches TRBD1 (5 bases). Trimming removed 9 bases at V and 5 bases at J, with 19 bases between. Germline V lookup: CDR1 MNHEY, CDR2 SMNVEV (reference sequence). The CDR3 length is 14 residues.

This clone was seen only a few times. The chain links TRBV9 to TRBJ2-7; 8 bases are shared with TRBD1. The CDR3 is made up of 14 amino acids. Losses at the gene ends were 0 bases for V and 5 bases for J; bases not matched to a gene: 4. Germline CDR1 SGDLS, CDR2 YYNGEE. CDR3 amino acids: CASSVAPTGDEQYF. The CDR3 DNA is TGTGCCAGCAGCGTAGCTCCGACAGGGGACGAGCAGTACTTC.

The gene calls are TRBV6-5 and TRBJ2-2; no clear D gene. Germline CDR1 MNHEY, CDR2 SVGAGI. This CDR3 has 14 residues. The V and J ends lost 7 bases and 3 bases respectively, with 12 bases between them. In DNA form, the CDR3 reads TGTGCCAGCACCGAAGGAAGAGACACCGGGGAGCTGTTTTTT. Its protein product is CASTEGRDTGELFF.

This clone turned up a few times. The J gene is TRBJ2-2, the V gene TRBV5-1, with 8 bases fitting TRBD2. The CDR3 has 17 amino acids. Germline CDR1 is SGHRS and CDR2 is YFSETQ. The V and J ends lost 4 bases and 4 bases, in that order; junction bases with no gene match: 12. CDR3 region: CASSPGGGGTFTGELFF. The CDR3 DNA follows: TGCGCCAGCAGCCCCGGCGGCGGGGGGACCTTCACCGGGGAGCTGTTTTTT.

The V gene is TRBV4-3, the J gene TRBJ2-2; either TRBD1 or TRBD2 may supply D (5 bases each). This CDR3 has 16 residues. V was trimmed by 0 bases and J by 3 bases, leaving 11 bases between them. Germline CDR1 reads LGHNA; CDR2 reads YSLEER. The CDR3 DNA reads TGCGCCAGCAGCCAAGATGCAGGGCGGGACACCGGGGAGCTGTTTTTT. It specifies CASSQDAGRDTGELFF.

In its sample, this clone was seen a few times. This sequence joins TRBV7-2 and TRBJ1-2, with a weak D call TRBD1 (6 bases). Germline V gene sequence: CDR1 SGHTA, CDR2 FQGNSA. This CDR3 has 14 residues. Trimming pared 3 bases from V and 6 bases from J, leaving 14 bases between. CDR3 coding DNA: TGTGCCAGCAGCTTGAACAGGGTGGGCCATGGCTACACCTTC. As protein: CASSLNRVGHGYTF.

This clone was seen only a few times. The chain recombines TRBV5-4 with TRBJ1-1; unclear D gene. V was clipped by 4 bases and J by 1 base, with 14 bases between them. The CDR3 loop spans 15 amino acids. Germline lookup yields CDR1 SGHNT and CDR2 YYREEE (reference sequence). This CDR3 reads CASSADGGWNTEAFF. Written as DNA, the CDR3 is TGTGCCAGCAGCGCGGACGGAGGGTGGAACACTGAAGCTTTCTTT.

This clone appeared many times. This chain uses TRBV6-1 with TRBJ1-5; D not resolved. Germline V gene data show CDR1 as MNHNS and CDR2 as SASEGT. The length of the CDR3 is 15 residues. Trimming pared 0 bases from V and 0 bases from J, leaving 6 bases between. This CDR3 is CASSEATYSNQPQHF. Written as DNA, the CDR3 is TGTGCCAGCAGTGAAGCGACGTATAGCAATCAGCCCCAGCATTTT.

The chain is built from TRBV6-5 and TRBJ1-5, with 7 bases aligning to TRBD1. Per the germline V gene, CDR1 is MNHEY and CDR2 is SVGAGI. V was clipped by 4 bases and J by 7 bases; unmatched bases: 7. This CDR3 has 14 residues. The CDR3 DNA reads as TGTGCCAGCAGTTCGCCTGGGACAGCCCAGCCCCAGCATTTT. Translation gives CASSSPGTAQPQHF.

This clone was found a few times. The chain employs TRBV5-1 and TRBJ1-1; no firm D call. The CDR3 length is 14 residues. Germline V gene lookup returns CDR1 SGHRS and CDR2 YFSETQ. V was cut by 7 bases and J by 1 base, with 14 bases left in between. CDR3 bases: TGCGCCAGCGGCCTCGGTTTCTCGAACACTGAAGCTTTCTTT. Protein product: CASGLGFSNTEAFF.

The J gene is TRBJ1-2, the V gene TRBV15; no clear D. This CDR3 is built from 14 residues. The ends were cut back, 0 bases at V and 8 bases at J, with 13 bases in the middle. Germline V gives CDR1 LNHNV, CDR2 YYDKDF (reference sequence). CDR3 nucleotides: TGTGCCACCAGCAGAGAATTGGCGTCCTGGGGCTACACCTTC. This codes for CATSRELASWGYTF.

The chain recombines TRBV19 with TRBJ1-6; 7 bases map to TRBD1. The CDR3 spans 16 residues. With 3 bases clipped from V and 5 bases from J, the junction kept 7 bases outside the gene matches. CDR1 and CDR2 from the germline V gene are LNHDA and SQIVND (reference sequence). The CDR3 is CASSIADRADNSPLHF. In DNA form, the CDR3 reads TGTGCCAGTAGTATCGCAGACAGGGCTGATAATTCACCCCTCCACTTT.

The chain links TRBV11-3 to TRBJ2-7; 7 positions agree with TRBD1. Germline loops: CDR1 SGHNT, CDR2 YENEEA. The CDR3 spans 13 residues. CDR3 amino acids: CASSLIPGQPFDV. Here the CDR3 DNA reads TGTGCCAGCAGCCTAATTCCGGGACAGCCTTTCGACGTC.

A note on this clone: Compared with germline, one end of the junction differs, possibly owing to a read error. V gene TRBV5-4 combines with J gene TRBJ2-3; the D gene is possibly TRBD2 (6 bases). Germline V gene lookup returns CDR1 SGHNT and CDR2 YYREEE (reference sequence). The CDR3 extends over 15 amino acids. The CDR3 DNA is TGCGCCAGCAGCGCCCAGGAGGGTCGGACAGATACGCAGTATTTT. Translating it yields CASSAQEGRTDTQYF. Full variable domain (remainder filled in from reference TRBV5-4 and TRBJ2-3): ETGVTQSPTHLIKTRGQQVTLRCSSQSGHNTVSWYQQALGQGPQFIFQYYREEENGRGNFPPRFSGLQFPNYSSELNVNALELDDSALYLCASSAQEGRTDTQYFGPGTRLTVL.

The sample holds a few counts of this clone. Other DNA sequences in this specimen translate into the identical CDR3. This chain connects TRBV20-1 to TRBJ2-7; 7 bases agree with TRBD1. The CDR3 is 11 amino acids. Germline loops: CDR1 DFQATT, CDR2 SNEGSKA (reference sequence). This chain's CDR3 is CSTGTAYEQYV. DNA for the CDR3: TGCAGCACCGGGACAGCCTACGAGCAGTACGTC.

This clone was counted between two and nine times. This chain connects TRBV7-2 to TRBJ2-2; D uncertain. Trimming took off 5 bases at V and 5 bases at J, with 9 bases between the two ends. The CDR3 is 13 amino acids. Germline V lookup: CDR1 SGHTA, CDR2 FQGNSA. CDR3 sequence reads: CASSPRRTGELFF. Written as DNA, the CDR3 is TGTGCCAGCAGCCCAAGAAGGACCGGGGAGCTGTTTTTT.

This clone was found a few times. This chain connects TRBV18 to TRBJ2-2; D possibly matches TRBD1 or TRBD2 (7 bases each). The CDR3 loop spans 16 amino acids. Trimming left V 3 bases short and J 4 bases short, with 15 bases between. Germline V CDR1 and CDR2: KGHSH, LQKENI. The CDR3 here is CASSPPGGGITGELFF. The CDR3 DNA is TGTGCCAGCTCACCCCCAGGGGGGGGCATCACCGGGGAGCTGTTTTTT.

This clone appeared a few times. This chain connects TRBV6-6 to TRBJ2-5, with D possibly TRBD2 on 6 matching bases. Germline lookup yields CDR1 MNHNY and CDR2 SVGAGI (reference sequence). V lost 6 bases, J lost 5 bases, and 16 bases lay in between. The CDR3 covers 14 residues. CDR3 residues: CASSPAGSGETQYF. The DNA of the CDR3 is TGTGCCAGCAGCCCGGCCGGGAGTGGGGAGACCCAGTACTTC.

V and J are TRBV4-3 and TRBJ1-3; the D gene is possibly TRBD1 (5 bases). This CDR3 is built from 18 residues. V was shortened by 0 bases and J by 0 bases, with 15 bases between the two germline ends. CDR1 and CDR2 (germline): LGHNA, YSLEER. The CDR3 reads CASSQEGVGLLSGNTIYF. CDR3 DNA: TGCGCCAGCAGCCAAGAAGGGGTGGGTCTCCTCTCTGGAAACACCATATATTTT.

The chain carries TRBV27 and TRBJ1-5, with 7 bases lining up with TRBD1. V gave up 3 bases and J gave up 0 bases; unmatched junction bases: 2. This CDR3 has 15 amino acids. Per the germline V gene, CDR1 is MNHEY and CDR2 is SMNVEV (reference sequence). CDR3 protein: CASSLGQTSNQPQHF. CDR3 nucleotides: TGTGCCAGCAGTTTGGGACAGACTAGCAATCAGCCCCAGCATTTT.

Only a few counts were recorded for this clone. The gene calls are TRBV15 and TRBJ1-1; no clear D. This CDR3 contains 15 residues. Germline lookup yields CDR1 LNHNV and CDR2 YYDKDF (reference sequence). V was shortened by 2 bases and J by 0 bases, with 10 bases between the two germline ends. CDR3 sequence (DNA): TGTGCCACCAGCAGACCCGGCAGCCTGAACACTGAAGCTTTCTTT. This translates into CATSRPGSLNTEAFF.

V gene TRBV7-3 combines with J gene TRBJ2-3; maybe TRBD2 (6 bases). The germline gives CDR1 SGHTA, CDR2 FQGTGA. V shed 5 bases and J shed 2 bases, with 11 bases lying between them. This CDR3 is built from 14 residues. The CDR3 loop reads CASSQSGYTDTQYF. CDR3 DNA sequence: TGTGCCAGCAGCCAAAGCGGGTACACAGATACGCAGTATTTT.

This clone was detected a few times. The V gene is TRBV7-7, the J gene TRBJ2-1; TRBD1 matches at 7 bases. CDR1 SSHAT and CDR2 FNYEAQ come from the germline V gene (reference sequence). The CDR3 extends over 13 amino acids. Unmatched junction bases numbered 8, after V lost 6 bases and J lost 9 bases. The CDR3: CASRGEGGGEQFF. DNA of the CDR3: TGTGCCAGCAGGGGGGAAGGGGGCGGTGAGCAGTTCTTC.

The chain has TRBV2 and TRBJ1-6; D is possibly TRBD1 (5 bases). Germline loops: CDR1 SNHLY, CDR2 FYNNEI. This CDR3 contains 13 residues. The V gene lost 8 bases and the J gene lost 9 bases, with 14 bases spanning the gap. CDR3 sequence reads: CASGNRGGSPLHF. The CDR3 DNA reads as TGTGCCAGCGGCAATAGGGGAGGTTCACCCCTCCACTTT.

This clone was detected only a few times. This CDR3 reads CASSAMPDTQYF. The CDR3 DNA follows: TGTGCCAGCAGCGCCATGCCAGATACGCAGTATTTT. This chain connects TRBV5-6 to TRBJ2-3; D remains unclear. The CDR3 has 12 residues. V was clipped by 4 bases and J by 4 bases, with 7 bases between them. The germline V gene has CDR1 SGHDT and CDR2 YYEEEE. Full variable domain (remainder filled in from reference TRBV5-6 and TRBJ2-3): DAGVTQSPTHLIKTRGQQVTLRCSPKSGHDTVSWYQQALGQGPQFIFQYYEEEERQRGNFPDRFSGHQFPNYSSELNVNALLLGDSALYLCASSAMPDTQYFGPGTRLTVL.

This chain links TRBV9 with TRBJ1-5; maybe TRBD1 (6 bases). Germline V gives CDR1 SGDLS, CDR2 YYNGEE. There are 15 residues in the CDR3. V lost 4 bases, J lost 6 bases, and 17 bases lay in between. CDR3 residues: CASSPGGQFGQPQHF. CDR3 coding DNA: TGTGCCAGCAGCCCGGGGGGGCAGTTCGGTCAGCCCCAGCATTTT.